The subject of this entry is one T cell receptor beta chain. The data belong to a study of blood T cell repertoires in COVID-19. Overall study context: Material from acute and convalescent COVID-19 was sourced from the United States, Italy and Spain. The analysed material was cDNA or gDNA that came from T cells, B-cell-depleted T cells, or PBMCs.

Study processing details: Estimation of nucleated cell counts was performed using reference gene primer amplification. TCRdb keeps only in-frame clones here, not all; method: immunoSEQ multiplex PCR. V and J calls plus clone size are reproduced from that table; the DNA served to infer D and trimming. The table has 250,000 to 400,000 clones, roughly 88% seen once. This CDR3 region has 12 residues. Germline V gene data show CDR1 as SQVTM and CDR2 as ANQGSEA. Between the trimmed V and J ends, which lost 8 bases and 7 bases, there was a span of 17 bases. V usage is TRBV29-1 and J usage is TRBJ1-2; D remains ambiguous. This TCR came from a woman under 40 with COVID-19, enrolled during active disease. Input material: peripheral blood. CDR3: CSTPSTRGGYTF. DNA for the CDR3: TGCAGCACCCCCTCAACCCGGGGTGGCTACACCTTC.